Described below is a single TCR beta chain sequence and its context. These data originate in a study of beta chain features in type 1 diabetes. The junction had 4 bases not matched to a gene; V was cut back by 3 bases and J by 2 bases. The CDR3 totals 16 residues. Per the germline V gene, CDR1 is SGHDT and CDR2 is YYEEEE. Sorting with CD45RO/CCR7/CD25/CD127/CD95/CD27 yielded naive, central memory, regulatory and stem-like memory CD4+ cells. Expressed TCRB transcripts were sequenced because the isolated RNA had all been reverse transcribed beforehand. The study sequenced naive, central memory and regulatory T cell samples to an average of about 3.8 million reads. Assay used: immunoSEQ multiplex PCR; TCRdb lists only in-frame clones, some missing. This table holds around 240,000 clones, around 68% found once.

The V and J genes are TRBV5-6 and TRBJ2-1; 11 nucleotides align to TRBD2. The TCR was taken from a young man in good health. The sequenced sample was naive CD4+ T cells from blood. This CDR3 reads CASSSGLAEAYNEQFF. The CDR3 bases are TGTGCCAGCAGCTCGGGACTAGCGGAAGCCTACAATGAGCAGTTCTTC.